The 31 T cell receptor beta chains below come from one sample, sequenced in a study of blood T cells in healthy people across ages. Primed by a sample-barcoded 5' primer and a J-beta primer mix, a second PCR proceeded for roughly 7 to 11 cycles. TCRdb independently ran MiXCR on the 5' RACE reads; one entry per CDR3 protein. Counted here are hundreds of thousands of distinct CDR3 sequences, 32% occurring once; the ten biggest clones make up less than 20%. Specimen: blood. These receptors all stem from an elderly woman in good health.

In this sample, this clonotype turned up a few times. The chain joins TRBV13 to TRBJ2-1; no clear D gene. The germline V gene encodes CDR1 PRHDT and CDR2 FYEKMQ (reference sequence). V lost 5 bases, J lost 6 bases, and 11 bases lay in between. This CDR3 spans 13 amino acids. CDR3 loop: CASSIRLSNEQFF. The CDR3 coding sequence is TGTGCCAGCAGCATCAGACTGAGCAATGAGCAGTTCTTC. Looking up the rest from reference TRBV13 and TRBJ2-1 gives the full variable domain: AAGVIQSPRHLIKEKRETATLKCYPIPRHDTVYWYQQGPGQDPQFLISFYEKMQSDKGSIPDRFSAQQFSDYHSELNMSSLELGDSALYFCASSIRLSNEQFFGPGTRLTVL.

In DNA, the CDR3 is TGTGCCAGCAGCTCCCGAAGCACCGGGGAGCTGTTTTTT. As protein: CASSSRSTGELFF. This chain links TRBV7-2 with TRBJ2-2; D is undetermined. The CDR3 has 13 amino acids. CDR1 and CDR2 (germline): SGHTA, FQGNSA. Trimming left V 4 bases short and J 4 bases short, with 7 bases between.

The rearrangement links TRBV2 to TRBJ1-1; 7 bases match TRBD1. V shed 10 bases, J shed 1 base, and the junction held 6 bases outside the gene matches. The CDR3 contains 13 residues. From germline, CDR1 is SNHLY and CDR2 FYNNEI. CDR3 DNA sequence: TGTGCCACCGGGAGGACAGGGAACACTGAAGCTTTCTTT. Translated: CATGRTGNTEAFF.

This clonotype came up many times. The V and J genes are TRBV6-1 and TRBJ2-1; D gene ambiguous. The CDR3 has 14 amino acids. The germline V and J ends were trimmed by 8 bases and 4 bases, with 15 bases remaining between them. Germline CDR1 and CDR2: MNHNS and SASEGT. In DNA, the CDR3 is TGTGCCAGCTGTGCCCCACCCCTATACAATGAGCAGTTCTTC. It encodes CASCAPPLYNEQFF.

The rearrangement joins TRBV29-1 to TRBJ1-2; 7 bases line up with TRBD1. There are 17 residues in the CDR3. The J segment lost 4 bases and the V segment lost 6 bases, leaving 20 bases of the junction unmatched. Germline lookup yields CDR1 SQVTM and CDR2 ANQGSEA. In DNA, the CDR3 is TGCAGCGTCGTAACTCTGACCCGACAGGGAGGGAGCTATGGCTACACCTTC. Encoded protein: CSVVTLTRQGGSYGYTF.

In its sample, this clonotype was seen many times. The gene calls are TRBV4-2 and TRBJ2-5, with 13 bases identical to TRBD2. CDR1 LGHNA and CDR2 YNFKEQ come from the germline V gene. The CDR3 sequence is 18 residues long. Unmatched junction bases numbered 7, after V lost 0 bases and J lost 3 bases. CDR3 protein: CASSQDQGTSGAEETQYF. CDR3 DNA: TGTGCCAGCAGCCAAGATCAAGGGACTAGCGGGGCGGAAGAGACCCAGTACTTC.

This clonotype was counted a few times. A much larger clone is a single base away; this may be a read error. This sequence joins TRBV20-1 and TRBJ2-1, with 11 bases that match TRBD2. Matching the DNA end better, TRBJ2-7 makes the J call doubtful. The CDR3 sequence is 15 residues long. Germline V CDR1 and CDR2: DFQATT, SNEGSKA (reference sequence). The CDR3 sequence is CSARPGLAVYNEQYF. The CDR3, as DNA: TGCAGTGCCCGTCCGGGACTAGCGGTCTACAATGAGCAGTACTTC.

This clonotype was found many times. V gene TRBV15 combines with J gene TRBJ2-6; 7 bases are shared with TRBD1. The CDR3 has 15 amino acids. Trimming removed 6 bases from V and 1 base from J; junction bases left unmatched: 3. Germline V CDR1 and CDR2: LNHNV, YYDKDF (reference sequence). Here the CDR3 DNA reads TGTGCCACCAGGCCGACAGGGTCTGGGGCCAACGTCCTGACTTTC. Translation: CATRPTGSGANVLTF. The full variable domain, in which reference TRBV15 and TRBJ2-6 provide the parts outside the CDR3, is DAMVIQNPRYQVTQFGKPVTLSCSQTLNHNVMYWYQQKSSQAPKLLFHYYDKDFNNEADTPDNFQSRRPNTSFCFLDIRSPGLGDTAMYLCATRPTGSGANVLTFGAGSRLTVL.

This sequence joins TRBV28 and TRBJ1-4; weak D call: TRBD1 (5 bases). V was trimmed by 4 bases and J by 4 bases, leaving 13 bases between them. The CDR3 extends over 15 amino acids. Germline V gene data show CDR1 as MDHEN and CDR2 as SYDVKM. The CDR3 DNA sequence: TGTGCCAGCAGTTCCCGACAGAGTTATAATGAAAAACTGTTTTTT. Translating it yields CASSSRQSYNEKLFF.

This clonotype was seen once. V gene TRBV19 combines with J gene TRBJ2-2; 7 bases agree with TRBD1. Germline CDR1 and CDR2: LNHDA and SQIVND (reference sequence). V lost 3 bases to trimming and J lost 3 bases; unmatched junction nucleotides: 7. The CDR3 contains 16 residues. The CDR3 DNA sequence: TGTGCCAGTAGTATTACCGGGACAGCCTACACCGGGGAGCTGTTTTTT. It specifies CASSITGTAYTGELFF.

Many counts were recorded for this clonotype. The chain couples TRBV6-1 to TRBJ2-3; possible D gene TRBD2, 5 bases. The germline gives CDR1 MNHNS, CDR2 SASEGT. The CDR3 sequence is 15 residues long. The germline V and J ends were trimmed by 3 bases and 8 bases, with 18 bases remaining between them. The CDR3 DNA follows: TGTGCCAGCAGTGAGGGCTCGGCGAGGGTCGCTACGCAGTATTTT. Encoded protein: CASSEGSARVATQYF.

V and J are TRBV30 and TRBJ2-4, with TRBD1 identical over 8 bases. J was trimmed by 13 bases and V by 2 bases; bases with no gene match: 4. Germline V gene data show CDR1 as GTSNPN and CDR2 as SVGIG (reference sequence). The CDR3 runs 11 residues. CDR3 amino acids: CAWSSGGGQYF. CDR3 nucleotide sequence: TGTGCCTGGAGTTCAGGGGGCGGGCAGTACTTC.

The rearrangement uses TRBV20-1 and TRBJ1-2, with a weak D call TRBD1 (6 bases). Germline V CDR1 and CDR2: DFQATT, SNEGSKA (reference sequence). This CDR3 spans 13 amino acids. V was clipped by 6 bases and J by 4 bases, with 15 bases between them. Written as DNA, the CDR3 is TGCAGTGCCAGTCGAGGGGGAATCTATGGCTACACCTTC. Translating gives CSASRGGIYGYTF.

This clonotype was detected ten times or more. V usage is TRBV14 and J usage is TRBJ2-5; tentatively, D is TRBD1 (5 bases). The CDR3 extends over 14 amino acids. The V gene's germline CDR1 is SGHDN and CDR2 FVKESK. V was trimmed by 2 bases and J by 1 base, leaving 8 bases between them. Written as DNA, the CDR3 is TGTGCCAGCAGCCAATCAGGGCTCCAAGAGACCCAGTACTTC. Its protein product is CASSQSGLQETQYF.

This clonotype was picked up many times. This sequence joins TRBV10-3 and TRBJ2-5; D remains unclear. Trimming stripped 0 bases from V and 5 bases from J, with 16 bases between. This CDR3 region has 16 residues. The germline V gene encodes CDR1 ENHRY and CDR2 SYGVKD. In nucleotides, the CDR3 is TGTGCCATCAGTGAGTCCGTAGGCAGTGGGCAGGAGACCCAGTACTTC. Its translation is CAISESVGSGQETQYF.

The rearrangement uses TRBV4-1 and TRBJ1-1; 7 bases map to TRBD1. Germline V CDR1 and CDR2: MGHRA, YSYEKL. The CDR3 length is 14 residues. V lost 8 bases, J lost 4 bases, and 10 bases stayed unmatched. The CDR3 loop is CASRGTASPTEAFF. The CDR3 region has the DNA TGCGCCAGCCGAGGGACAGCTTCCCCCACTGAAGCTTTCTTT.

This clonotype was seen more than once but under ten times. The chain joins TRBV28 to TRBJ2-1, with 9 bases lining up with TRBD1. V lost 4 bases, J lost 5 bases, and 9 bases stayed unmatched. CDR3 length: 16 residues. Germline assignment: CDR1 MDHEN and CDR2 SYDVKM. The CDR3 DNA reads TGTGCCAGCAGTTCCTCGGGACAGGGATCCCACAATGAGCAGTTCTTC. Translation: CASSSSGQGSHNEQFF.

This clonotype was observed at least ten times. The CDR3: CASSGTGIDTQYF. The CDR3 nucleotides are TGTGCCAGCAGCGGAACAGGGATAGATACGCAGTATTTT. This chain uses TRBV9 with TRBJ2-3; weak D call: TRBD1 (6 bases). Germline values: CDR1 SGDLS, CDR2 YYNGEE. The CDR3 totals 13 residues. Between the trimmed V and J ends, which lost 3 bases and 5 bases, there was a span of 10 bases.

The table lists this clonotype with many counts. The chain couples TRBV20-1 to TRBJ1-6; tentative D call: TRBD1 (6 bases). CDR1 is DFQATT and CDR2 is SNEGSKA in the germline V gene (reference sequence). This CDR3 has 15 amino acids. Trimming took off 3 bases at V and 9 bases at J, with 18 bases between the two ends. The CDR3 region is CSASLAGTRTSPLHF. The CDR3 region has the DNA TGCAGTGCTAGTTTGGCAGGGACACGAACTTCACCCCTCCACTTT.

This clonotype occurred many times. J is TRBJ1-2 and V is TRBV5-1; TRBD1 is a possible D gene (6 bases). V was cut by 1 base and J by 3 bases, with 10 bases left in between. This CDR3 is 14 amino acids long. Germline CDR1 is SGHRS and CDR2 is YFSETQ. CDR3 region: CASSLSSGDYGYTF. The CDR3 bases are TGCGCCAGCAGCTTGTCGTCAGGGGACTATGGCTACACCTTC.

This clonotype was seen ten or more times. CDR3 nucleotide sequence: TGTGCCAGCGTCAGACAGGACAGCAATTCACCCCTCCACTTT. Its protein is CASVRQDSNSPLHF. The gene calls are TRBV7-9 and TRBJ1-6, with a possible D match to TRBD1 (6 bases). Trimming stripped 8 bases from V and 7 bases from J, with 15 bases between. CDR1 and CDR2 (germline): SEHNR, FQNEAQ (reference sequence). This CDR3 comprises 14 residues.

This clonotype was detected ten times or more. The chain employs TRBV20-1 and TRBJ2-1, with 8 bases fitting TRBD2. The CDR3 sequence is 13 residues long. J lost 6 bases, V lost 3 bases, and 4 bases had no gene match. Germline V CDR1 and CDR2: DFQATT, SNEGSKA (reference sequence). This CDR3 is CSASGGASNEQFF. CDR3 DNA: TGCAGTGCTAGCGGGGGGGCCTCCAATGAGCAGTTCTTC.

The CDR3 here is CSATPGQGNTEAFF. CDR3 in DNA: TGCAGTGCCACCCCGGGACAGGGAAACACTGAAGCTTTCTTT. The genes are TRBV20-1 and TRBJ1-1; 9 positions match TRBD1. J gave up 2 bases and V 6 bases, and 7 bases lay outside the gene matches. Germline CDR1 reads DFQATT; CDR2 reads SNEGSKA (reference sequence). This CDR3 spans 14 amino acids.

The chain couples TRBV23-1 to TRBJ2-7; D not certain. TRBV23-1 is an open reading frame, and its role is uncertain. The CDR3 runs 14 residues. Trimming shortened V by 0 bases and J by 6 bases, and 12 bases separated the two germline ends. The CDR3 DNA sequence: TGCGCCAGCAGTCAATCGAAGGCGGCTAGCGAGCAGTACTTC. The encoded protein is CASSQSKAASEQYF.

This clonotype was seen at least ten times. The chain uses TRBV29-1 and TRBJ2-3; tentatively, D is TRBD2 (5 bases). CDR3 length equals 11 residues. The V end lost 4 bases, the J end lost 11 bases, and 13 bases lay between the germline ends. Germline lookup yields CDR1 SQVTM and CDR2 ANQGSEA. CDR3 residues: CSVALNRGQYF. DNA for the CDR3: TGCAGCGTTGCATTGAACCGGGGGCAGTATTTT.

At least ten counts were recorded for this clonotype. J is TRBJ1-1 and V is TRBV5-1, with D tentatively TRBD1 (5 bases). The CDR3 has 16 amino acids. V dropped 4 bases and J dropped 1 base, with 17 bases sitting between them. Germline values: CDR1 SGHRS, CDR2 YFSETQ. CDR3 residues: CASSPNFGTENTEAFF. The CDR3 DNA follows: TGCGCCAGCAGCCCTAATTTCGGGACGGAGAACACTGAAGCTTTCTTT.

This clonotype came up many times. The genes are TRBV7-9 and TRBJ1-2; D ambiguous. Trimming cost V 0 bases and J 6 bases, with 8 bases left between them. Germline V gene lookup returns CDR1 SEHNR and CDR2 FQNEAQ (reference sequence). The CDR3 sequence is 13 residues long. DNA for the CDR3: TGTGCCAGCAGCTTAGCCCCCCCCCATGGCTACACCTTC. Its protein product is CASSLAPPHGYTF.

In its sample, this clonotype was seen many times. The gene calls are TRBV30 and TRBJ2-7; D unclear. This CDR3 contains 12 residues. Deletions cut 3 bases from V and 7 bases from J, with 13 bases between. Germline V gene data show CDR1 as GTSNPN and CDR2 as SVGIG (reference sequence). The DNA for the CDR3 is TGTGCCTGGAGACCCGACACCTCTGAGCAGTACTTC. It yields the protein CAWRPDTSEQYF.

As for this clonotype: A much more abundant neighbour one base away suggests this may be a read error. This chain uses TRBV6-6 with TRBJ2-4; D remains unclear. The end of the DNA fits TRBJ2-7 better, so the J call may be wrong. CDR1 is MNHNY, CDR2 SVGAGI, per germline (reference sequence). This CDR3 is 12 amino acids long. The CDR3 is CTSSYVFHEQYF. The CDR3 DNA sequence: TGTACCAGCAGTTACGTATTCCACGAGCAGTACTTC.

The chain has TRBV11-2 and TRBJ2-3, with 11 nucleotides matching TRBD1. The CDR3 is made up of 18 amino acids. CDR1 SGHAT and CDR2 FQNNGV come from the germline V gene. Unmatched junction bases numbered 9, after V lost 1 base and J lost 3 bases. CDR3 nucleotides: TGTGCCAGCAGCTTAGGGACAGGGGGCTTGGGTCGGACAGATACGCAGTATTTT. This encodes CASSLGTGGLGRTDTQYF.

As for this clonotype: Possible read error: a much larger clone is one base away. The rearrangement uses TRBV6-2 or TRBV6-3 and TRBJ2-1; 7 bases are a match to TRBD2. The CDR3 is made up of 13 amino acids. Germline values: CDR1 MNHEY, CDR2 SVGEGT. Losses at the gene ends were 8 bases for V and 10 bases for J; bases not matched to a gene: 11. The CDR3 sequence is CASGQTSSYEQFF. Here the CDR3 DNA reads TGTGCCAGCGGGCAGACTAGCTCCTACGAGCAGTTCTTC.